This T cell receptor beta chain was identified during a study of CD8+ T cells in alopecia areata. Overall study context: Those treated were given oral tofacitinib at 5 to 10 mg twice daily. The study gave tofacitinib for 6 to 18 months, then 6 months off drug.

Treatment denoted: oral pan-JAK inhibitor, 5-10 mg twice daily. Study-wide points: Across lesional scalp, and particularly alopecia totalis/universalis, clonality surpassed that of normal scalp. A single nonresponder leaves the baseline CD8+ expansion link to response uncertain.

Investigators isolated RNA and reverse transcribed it into cDNA to act as the sequencing template. Clones were read by immunoSEQ multiplex PCR, and TCRdb kept only the in-frame ones, dropping some. The sample holds hundreds of thousands of clones, 66% seen once. Worth noting for this clone: Its antigen is currently unknown.

The receptor comes from a human donor with alopecia areata. The sequences come from CD4+ T cells sorted from blood, collected at approximately week 42, from a patient treated with tofacitinib.

The CDR3 sequence: CASSFGTSYYGYTF. CDR3 coding DNA: TGTGCCAGCAGCTTCGGGACGTCTTACTATGGCTACACCTTC. The V call is TRBV7-2, the J call TRBJ1-2; tentatively, D is TRBD1 (5 bases). Germline values: CDR1 SGHTA, CDR2 FQGNSA. V lost 3 bases, J lost 3 bases, and 11 bases lay in between. The CDR3 is 14 amino acids. Variable domain in full (rest from reference TRBV7-2 and TRBJ1-2): GAGVSQSPSNKVTEKGKDVELRCDPISGHTALYWYRQSLGQGLEFLIYFQGNSAPDKSGLPSDRFSAERTGGSVSTLTIQRTQQEDSAVYLCASSFGTSYYGYTFGSGTRLTVV.